This T cell receptor (beta chain) was sequenced in a study of blood T cells in healthy people across ages. The use of a sample-barcoded 5' primer and a J-beta primer mix characterized a second PCR of roughly 6 to 11 cycles. TCRdb re-called the 5' RACE reads through MiXCR, storing one row per CDR3 protein. The sample holds 700,000 to 950,000 distinct CDR3 sequences, approximately 39% seen once. This clonotype turned up a few times. The CDR3 has 12 residues. The V and J ends lost 7 bases and 11 bases, in that order; junction bases with no gene match: 7. The V gene's germline CDR1 is KGHDR and CDR2 SFDVKD.

The sequencing input was blood. This rearrangement joins TRBV24-1 to TRBJ2-5; TRBD1 matches at 9 bases. This receptor was identified in a woman aged 60-70 years in good health. CDR3 DNA sequence: TGTGCCACCAGCGGACAGGGGACGGAGCAGTACTTC. Protein sequence: CATSGQGTEQYF.